This TCR beta chain originates from a study of blood T cell repertoires in COVID-19. Turning to the study itself: Samples of COVID-19 (acute and convalescent) were obtained from the United States, Italy and Spain. PBMCs, B-cell-depleted T cells, or T cells provided the cDNA or gDNA that made up the material.

The CDR3 extends over 15 amino acids. Germline values: CDR1 PRHDT, CDR2 FYEKMQ (reference sequence). Unmatched junction bases numbered 10, after V lost 5 bases and J lost 4 bases. How the authors handled the data: From reference gene primer amplification, estimates of nucleated cell counts were derived. Profiling relied on immunoSEQ multiplex PCR, and the TCRdb table lists in-frame clones only, not all of them. Clone size and the V and J calls come from that table; the DNA yielded D and trimming. The sample holds 250,000 or so clones, about 89% seen once. V and J are TRBV13 and TRBJ1-1; 7 bases are shared with TRBD1. The sample comprised peripheral blood. This TCR derives from a man aged 40-49 years with active or convalescent COVID-19. DNA for the CDR3: TGTGCCAGCAGCCTTCCAACAGGGGAGGCCACTGAAGCTTTCTTT. It yields the protein CASSLPTGEATEAFF.